This T cell receptor beta chain was sequenced during a study of T cell repertoires in cytomegalovirus infection. Points on this clonotype: The antigen is unknown.

TCRdb re-called the reads with MiXCR, one entry per CDR3 protein. This sample carries approximately 500,000 distinct CDR3 sequences, approximately 15% of them seen once, and the ten largest clones take roughly a quarter. Germline-derived CDR1 and CDR2 are SEHNR and FQNEAQ (reference sequence). V dropped 0 bases and J dropped 8; count of bases not matched to a gene: 9. CDR3 length equals 16 residues. Findings and limits, study-wide: HLA-C-restricted CMV clonotypes gave the most frequent clonotype in two of eight donors.

Specimen: CD8+ T cells from PBMCs. This receptor was identified in a human donor in good health (CMV status not recorded). Some clones in this sample may be carry-over from other donors' samples. The chain recombines TRBV7-9 with TRBJ2-1; 8 bases are a match to TRBD1. The CDR3 protein is CASSLALAGGLDEQFF. CDR3 bases: TGTGCCAGCAGCTTAGCGCTCGCAGGGGGCTTAGATGAGCAGTTCTTC. Full variable domain (rest looked up from reference TRBV7-9 and TRBJ2-1): DTGVSQNPRHKITKRGQNVTFRCDPISEHNRLYWYRQTLGQGPEFLTYFQNEAQLEKSRLLSDRFSAERPKGSFSTLEIQRTEQGDSAMYLCASSLALAGGLDEQFFGPGTRLTVL.